This entry features one T cell receptor (beta chain) sequence. No antigen is known for it. The data are from a study of CD4+ T cells in melanoma. Broader study findings: In melanoma, neoantigen-specific CD4+ T cells reportedly differed in differentiation state. CD8+ T cell, macrophage and B cell function reportedly correlated with neoantigen-specific CD4+ T cells.

Germline trimming cut 7 bases from V and 4 bases from J; bases unmatched to any gene: 3. CDR3 length: 12 amino acids. CDR1 and CDR2 (germline): LGHDT, YNNKEL (reference sequence). The assay was immunoSEQ multiplex PCR, and TCRdb's table has in-frame clones only and misses some. In the table there are over 6,500 clones, about 70% of which are singletons. Sequenced: cells from a culture (not recorded whether cultured in vitro). The receptor comes from a human donor with melanoma. This sequence joins TRBV3-1 (or the pseudogene TRBV3-2) and TRBJ1-2, with TRBD1 identical over 7 bases. In DNA form, the CDR3 reads TGTGCCAGCACGACAGGGAGCTATGGCTACACCTTC. Amino acids: CASTTGSYGYTF.